The sequence of this T cell receptor beta chain was determined in a study of blood T cell repertoires in COVID-19. As for the study in general: The United States, Italy and Spain supplied acute and convalescent COVID-19 samples. In each case, the material was cDNA or gDNA derived from T cells, B-cell-depleted T cells, or PBMCs.

In the study's own analysis: Nucleated cell counts were estimated from reference gene primer amplification. Generated by immunoSEQ multiplex PCR, the TCRdb table keeps only in-frame clones and is missing some. V, J and clone size reflect that table, while D and trimming were determined from the DNA. The profile covers fewer than 120,000 clones, with around nine tenths appearing a single time and approximately 3.4% taken by the ten largest. V shed 1 base and J 3 bases; nucleotides not matched to a gene: 4. There are 16 residues in the CDR3. Germline V lookup: CDR1 LGHDT, CDR2 YNNKEL (reference sequence).

The gene calls are TRBV3-1 (or the pseudogene TRBV3-2) and TRBJ2-2; 8 positions agree with TRBD1. This sequence originates from a woman between 50 and 59 years old with acute or convalescent COVID-19. Sequenced: peripheral blood. Written as DNA, the CDR3 is TGTGCCAGCAGCCAAGGCAGGGGGCAGGACACCGGGGAGCTGTTTTTT. Protein product: CASSQGRGQDTGELFF.